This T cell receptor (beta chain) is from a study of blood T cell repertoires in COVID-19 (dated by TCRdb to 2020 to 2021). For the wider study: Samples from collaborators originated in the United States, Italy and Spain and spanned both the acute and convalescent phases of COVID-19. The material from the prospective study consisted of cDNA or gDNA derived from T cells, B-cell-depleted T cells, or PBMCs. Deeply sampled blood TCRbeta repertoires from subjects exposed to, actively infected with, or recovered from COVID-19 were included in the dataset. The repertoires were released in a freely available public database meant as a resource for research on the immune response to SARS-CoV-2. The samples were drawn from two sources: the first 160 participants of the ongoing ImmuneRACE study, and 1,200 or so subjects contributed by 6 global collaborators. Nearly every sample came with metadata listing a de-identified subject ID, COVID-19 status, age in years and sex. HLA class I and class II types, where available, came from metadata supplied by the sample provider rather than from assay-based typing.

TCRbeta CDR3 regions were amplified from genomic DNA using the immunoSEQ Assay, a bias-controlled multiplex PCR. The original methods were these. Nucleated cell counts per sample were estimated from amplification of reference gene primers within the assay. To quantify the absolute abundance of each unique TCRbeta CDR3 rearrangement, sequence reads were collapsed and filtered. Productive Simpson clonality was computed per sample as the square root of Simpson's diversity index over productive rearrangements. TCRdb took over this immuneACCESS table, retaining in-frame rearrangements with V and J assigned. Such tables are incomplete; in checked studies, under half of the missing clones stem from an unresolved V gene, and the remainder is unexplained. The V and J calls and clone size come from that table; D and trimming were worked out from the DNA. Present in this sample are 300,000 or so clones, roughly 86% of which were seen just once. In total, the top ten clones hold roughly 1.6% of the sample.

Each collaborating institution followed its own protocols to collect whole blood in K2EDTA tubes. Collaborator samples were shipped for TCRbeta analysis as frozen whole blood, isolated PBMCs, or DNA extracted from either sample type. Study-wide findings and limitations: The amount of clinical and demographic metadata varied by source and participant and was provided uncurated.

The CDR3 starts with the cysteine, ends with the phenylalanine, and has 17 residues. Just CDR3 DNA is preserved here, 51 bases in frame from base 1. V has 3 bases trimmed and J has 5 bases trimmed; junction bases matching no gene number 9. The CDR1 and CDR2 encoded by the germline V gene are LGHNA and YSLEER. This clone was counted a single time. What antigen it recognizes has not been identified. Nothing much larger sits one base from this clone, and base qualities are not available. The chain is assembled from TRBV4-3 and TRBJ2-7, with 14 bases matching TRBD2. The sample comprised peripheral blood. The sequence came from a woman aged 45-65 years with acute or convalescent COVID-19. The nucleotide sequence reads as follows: TGCGCCAGCAGCCAGGAAGCAGGGGGACTAGCGGGGGACGAGCAGTACTTC. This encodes CASSQEAGGLAGDEQYF.